A selection of T cell receptor beta chains follows, all from one sample in a study of CD8+CD57+ T cells in acquired aplastic anemia. One entry per CDR3 protein, called by TCRdb with MiXCR from the reads. Seen here are fewer than 85,000 distinct CDR3 sequences, just over 70% observed once, and the top ten hold approximately 81%. Sequences were obtained from sorted CD4+, CD8+, or CD8+CD57+ T cells (not recorded which) from PBMCs. The receptors shown here come from a human donor with aplastic anemia. CDR3s include the opening cysteine and the closing phenylalanine or tryptophan. The D gene is left open where the match is weak. Clone size is stated in some rows and not others, as once, few, many or a class when expanded.

CDR3 DNA	CDR3 protein	clone size	J gene	D gene	V gene
TGTGCCATCACTTTCGGACAGGGAGGTACTGAAGCTTTCTTT	CAITFGQGGTEAFF	NA	TRBJ1-1	TRBD1	TRBV10-3
TGTGCCAGCACCTTGCGGCGAGGGAGCGAGCAGTACTTC	CASTLRRGSEQYF	NA	TRBJ2-7	NA	TRBV7-2
TGTGCCAGCAGGCCAGGGGGCATCGTACGTGGCTACACCTTC	CASRPGGIVRGYTF	NA	TRBJ1-2	TRBD1	TRBV12-3/TRBV12-4
TGTGCCAGCAGCTTAGGCCTAGGGGAAAATGAAAAACTGTTTTTT	CASSLGLGENEKLFF	NA	TRBJ1-4	NA	TRBV7-9
TGTGCCAGTAGTGCGGGACTTTACAATGAGCAGTTCTTC	CASSAGLYNEQFF	many	TRBJ2-1	NA	TRBV19
TGCAGTGCTAAGCGGGGGTCGGGCGACGAGCAGTACTTC	CSAKRGSGDEQYF	NA	TRBJ2-7	TRBD2	TRBV20-1
TGTGCCACCAGTGATTCCGGGACTAGCAAGCAGTTCTTC	CATSDSGTSKQFF	NA	TRBJ2-1	TRBD2	TRBV24-1
TGTGCCAGCAGCTCTGGACAAGCGAACACCGGGGAGCTGTTTTTT	CASSSGQANTGELFF	NA	TRBJ2-2	NA	TRBV11-3
TGTGCCAGCAGCTTTCCCGGGGGGTACCAGACAGATACGCAGTATTTT	CASSFPGGYQTDTQYF	few	TRBJ2-3	TRBD2	TRBV11-1
TGTGCCTTGGGGACAGGGACGGACGAGCAGTACTTC	CALGTGTDEQYF	few	TRBJ2-7	TRBD1	TRBV7-9
TGTGCCATCTCACTAGGTCCCGGGAGAGAGACCCAGTACTTC	CAISLGPGRETQYF	NA	TRBJ2-5	NA	TRBV10-3
TGCAGCGTCGGGACAGACTTTAACTATGGCTACACCTTC	CSVGTDFNYGYTF	once	TRBJ1-2	TRBD1	TRBV29-1
TGTGCCATCAGTGAACCGATACTAGCGGGGGACCTCACCGGGGAGCTGTTTTTT	CAISEPILAGDLTGELFF	once	TRBJ2-2	TRBD2	TRBV10-3
TGTGCCAGCAGCTTAGATCTTGACCTATACGAGCAGTACTTC	CASSLDLDLYEQYF	many	TRBJ2-7	NA	TRBV11-3
TGTGCCACCAGTGATGGAACAGGGTACCAAGAGACCCAGTACTTC	CATSDGTGYQETQYF	NA	TRBJ2-5	NA	TRBV24-1
TGCGCCAGCAGCAGCAGCGGGATTCTCACCGGGGAGCTGTTTTTT	CASSSSGILTGELFF	NA	TRBJ2-2	TRBD2	TRBV5-1
TGTGCCAGCAGCTTAGGGGCGTCATATGGCTACACCTTC	CASSLGASYGYTF	few	TRBJ1-2	NA	TRBV7-2
TGTGCCAGCAGCCGAGGATCGGTAGATACGCAGTATTTT	CASSRGSVDTQYF	NA	TRBJ2-3	NA	TRBV7-9
TGTGCCAGTAGTACCGAGGGGGTGACGCAGTATTTT	CASSTEGVTQYF	NA	TRBJ2-3	NA	TRBV19
TGTGCCATCAGTGAGTCCATGAACCAAGAGACCCAGTACTTC	CAISESMNQETQYF	once	TRBJ2-5	NA	TRBV10-3
TGTGCCAGCAGTAGCGGGGAGCTACGGAATTCACCCCTCCACTTT	CASSSGELRNSPLHF	NA	TRBJ1-6	NA	TRBV6-1
TGCAGTGCTTTTCCTAGCGGGAGGCACTACGAGCAGTACTTC	CSAFPSGRHYEQYF	NA	TRBJ2-7	TRBD2	TRBV20-1
TGCAGCGTGCCCGGGACAGGGAATGGCTACACCTTC	CSVPGTGNGYTF	NA	TRBJ1-2	TRBD1	TRBV29-1
TGTGCCATCAGTGAGTTCGCCCCGGGGGGGGGCGATGGCTACACCTTC	CAISEFAPGGGDGYTF	NA	TRBJ1-2	NA	TRBV10-3
TGTGCCATCAGTGAGGGATTTTCTCGGGAAGGGACCCAGTACTTC	CAISEGFSREGTQYF	NA	TRBJ2-5	NA	TRBV10-3
TGCGCCAGCAGCTTGGGTGCAGATCGCTCCTACGAGCAGTACTTC	CASSLGADRSYEQYF	NA	TRBJ2-7	NA	TRBV5-1
TGCGCCAGCAGTGAGGTTAGCGGGAGGTACGAGCAGTACTTC	CASSEVSGRYEQYF	NA	TRBJ2-7	TRBD2	TRBV10-2
TGTGCCAGCAGCTTCCGGGACCAAGAGACCCAGTACTTC	CASSFRDQETQYF	NA	TRBJ2-5	NA	TRBV7-9
TGTGCCACCAGTACCAATCGACAGGGTAGTTTTGATTTCTTT	CATSTNRQGSFDFF	NA	TRBJ1-1	TRBD1	TRBV24-1
TGTGCCAGCAATCCCGCCGGGGTCTACGAGCAGTACTTC	CASNPAGVYEQYF	NA	TRBJ2-7	NA	TRBV2
TGTGCCAGCAGCTTAGAGACAGGGATTACTGAAGCTTTCTTT	CASSLETGITEAFF	many	TRBJ1-1	TRBD1	TRBV7-8